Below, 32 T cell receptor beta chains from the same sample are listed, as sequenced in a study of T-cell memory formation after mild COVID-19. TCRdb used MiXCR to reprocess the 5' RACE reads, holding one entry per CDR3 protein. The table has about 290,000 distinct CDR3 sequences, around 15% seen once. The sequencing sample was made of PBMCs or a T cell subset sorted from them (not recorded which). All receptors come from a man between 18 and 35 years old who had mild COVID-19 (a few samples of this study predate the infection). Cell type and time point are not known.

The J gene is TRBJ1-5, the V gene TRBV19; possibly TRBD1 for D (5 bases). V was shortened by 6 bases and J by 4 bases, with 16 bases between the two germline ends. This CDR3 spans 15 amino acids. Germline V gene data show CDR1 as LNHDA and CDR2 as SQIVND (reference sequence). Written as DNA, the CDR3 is TGTGCCAGTAGCCCGGGGCAGTCACCTAATCAGCCCCAGCATTTT. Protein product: CASSPGQSPNQPQHF.

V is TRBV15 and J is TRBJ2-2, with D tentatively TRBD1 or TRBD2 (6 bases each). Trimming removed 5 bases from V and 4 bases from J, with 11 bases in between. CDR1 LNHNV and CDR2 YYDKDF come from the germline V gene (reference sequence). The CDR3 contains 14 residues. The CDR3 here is CATSGGPGTGELFF. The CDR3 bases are TGTGCCACCAGCGGGGGGCCCGGCACCGGGGAGCTGTTTTTT.

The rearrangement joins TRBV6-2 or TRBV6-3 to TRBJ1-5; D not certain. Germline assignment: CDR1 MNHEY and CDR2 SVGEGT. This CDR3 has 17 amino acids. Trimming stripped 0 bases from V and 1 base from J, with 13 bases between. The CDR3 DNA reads TGTGCCAGCAGTTACTCAGGTCGGGCAGGAAGCAATCAGCCCCAGCATTTT. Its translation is CASSYSGRAGSNQPQHF.

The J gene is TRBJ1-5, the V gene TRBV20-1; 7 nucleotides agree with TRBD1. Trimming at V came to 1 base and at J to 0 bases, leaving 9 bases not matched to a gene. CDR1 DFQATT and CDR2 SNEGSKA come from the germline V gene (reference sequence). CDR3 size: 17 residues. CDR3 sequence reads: CSARADREIYSNQPQHF. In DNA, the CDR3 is TGCAGTGCTAGAGCCGACAGGGAGATCTATAGCAATCAGCCCCAGCATTTT.

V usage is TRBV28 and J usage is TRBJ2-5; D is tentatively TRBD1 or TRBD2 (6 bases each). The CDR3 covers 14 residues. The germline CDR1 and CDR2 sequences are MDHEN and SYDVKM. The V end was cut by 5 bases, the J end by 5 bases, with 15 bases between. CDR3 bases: TGTGCCAGCAGTCAGCCTACAGGGAGGGAGACCCAGTACTTC. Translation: CASSQPTGRETQYF.

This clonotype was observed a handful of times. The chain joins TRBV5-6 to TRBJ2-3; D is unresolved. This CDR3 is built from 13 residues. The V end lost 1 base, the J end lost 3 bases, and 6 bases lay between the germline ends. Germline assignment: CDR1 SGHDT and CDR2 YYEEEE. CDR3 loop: CASSLSETDTQYF. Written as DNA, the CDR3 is TGTGCCAGCAGCTTGAGTGAGACAGATACGCAGTATTTT.

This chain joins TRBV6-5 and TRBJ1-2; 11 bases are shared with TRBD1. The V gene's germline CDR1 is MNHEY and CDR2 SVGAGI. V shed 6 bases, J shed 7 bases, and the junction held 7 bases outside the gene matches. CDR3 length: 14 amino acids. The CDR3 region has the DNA TGTGCCAGCAGCTCCGGACAGGGGGCGCGTGGCTACACCTTC. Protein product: CASSSGQGARGYTF.

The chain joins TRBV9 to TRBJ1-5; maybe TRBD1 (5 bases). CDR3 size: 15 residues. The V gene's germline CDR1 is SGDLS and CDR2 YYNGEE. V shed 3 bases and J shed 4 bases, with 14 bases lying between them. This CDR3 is CASSEGPSGNQPQHF. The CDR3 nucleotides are TGTGCCAGCAGCGAGGGACCGAGTGGAAATCAGCCCCAGCATTTT.

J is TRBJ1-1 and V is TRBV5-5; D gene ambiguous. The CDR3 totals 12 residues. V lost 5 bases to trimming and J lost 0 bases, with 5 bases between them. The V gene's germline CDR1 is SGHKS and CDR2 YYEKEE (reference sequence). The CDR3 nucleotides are TGTGCCAGCAGAGCCTTGAACACTGAAGCTTTCTTT. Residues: CASRALNTEAFF. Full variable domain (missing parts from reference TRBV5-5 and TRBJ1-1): DAGVTQSPTHLIKTRGQQVTLRCSPISGHKSVSWYQQVLGQGPQFIFQYYEKEERGRGNFPDRFSARQFPNYSSELNVNALLLGDSALYLCASRALNTEAFFGQGTRLTVV.

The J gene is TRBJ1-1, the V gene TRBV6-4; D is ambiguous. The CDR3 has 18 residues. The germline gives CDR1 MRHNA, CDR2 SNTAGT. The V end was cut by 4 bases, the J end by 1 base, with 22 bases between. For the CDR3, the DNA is TGTGCCAGCAGTGTGGACCCTAATCCCTTTGGTCGGAACACTGAAGCTTTCTTT. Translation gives CASSVDPNPFGRNTEAFF.

The CDR3 coding sequence is TGTGCCAGCACTCACGGGTTGGCGGGCAATCAGCCCCAGCATTTT. Protein: CASTHGLAGNQPQHF. The V and J genes are TRBV6-6 and TRBJ1-5, with unresolved D. The germline gives CDR1 MNHNY, CDR2 SVGAGI (reference sequence). Deletions cut 7 bases from V and 2 bases from J, with 15 bases between. The CDR3 loop spans 15 amino acids.

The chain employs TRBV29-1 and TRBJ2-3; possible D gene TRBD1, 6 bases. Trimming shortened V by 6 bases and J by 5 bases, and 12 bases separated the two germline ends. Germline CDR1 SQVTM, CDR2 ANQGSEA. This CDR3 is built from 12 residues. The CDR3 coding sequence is TGCAGCGTGAACAGGGAAATAGATACGCAGTATTTT. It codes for CSVNREIDTQYF.

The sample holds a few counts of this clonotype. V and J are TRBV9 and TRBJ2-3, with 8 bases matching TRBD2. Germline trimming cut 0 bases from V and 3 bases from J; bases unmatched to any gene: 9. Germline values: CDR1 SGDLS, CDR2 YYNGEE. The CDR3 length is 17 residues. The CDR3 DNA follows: TGTGCCAGCAGCGTAGGTGGCGGGGGGCTAGATACAGATACGCAGTATTTT. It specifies CASSVGGGGLDTDTQYF.

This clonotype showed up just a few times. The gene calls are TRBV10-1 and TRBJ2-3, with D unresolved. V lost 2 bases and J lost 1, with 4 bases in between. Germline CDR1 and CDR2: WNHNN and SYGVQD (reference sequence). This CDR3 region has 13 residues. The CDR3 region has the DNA TGCGCCAGCAGTGAGGTGGGCACAGATACGCAGTATTTT. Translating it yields CASSEVGTDTQYF.

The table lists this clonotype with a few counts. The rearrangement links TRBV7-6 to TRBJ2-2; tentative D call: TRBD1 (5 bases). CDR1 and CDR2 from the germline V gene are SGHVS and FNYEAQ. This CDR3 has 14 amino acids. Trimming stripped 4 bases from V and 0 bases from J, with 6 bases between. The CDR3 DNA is TGTGCCAGCAGCTCGACAGCGAACACCGGGGAGCTGTTTTTT. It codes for CASSSTANTGELFF.

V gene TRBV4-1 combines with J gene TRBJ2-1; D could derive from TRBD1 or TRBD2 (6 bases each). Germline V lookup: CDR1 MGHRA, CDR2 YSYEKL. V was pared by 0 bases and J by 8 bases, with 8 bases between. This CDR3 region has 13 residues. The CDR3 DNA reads TGCGCCAGCAGCCAAGAGGGGGGCGATGAGCAGTTCTTC. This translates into CASSQEGGDEQFF.

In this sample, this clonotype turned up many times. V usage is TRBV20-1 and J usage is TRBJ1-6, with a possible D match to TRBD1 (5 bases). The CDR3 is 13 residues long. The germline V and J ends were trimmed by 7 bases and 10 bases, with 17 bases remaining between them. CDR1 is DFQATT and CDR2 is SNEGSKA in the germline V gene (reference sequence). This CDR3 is CSVNPGNVSPLHF. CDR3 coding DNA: TGCAGTGTCAACCCAGGGAACGTCTCACCCCTCCACTTT.

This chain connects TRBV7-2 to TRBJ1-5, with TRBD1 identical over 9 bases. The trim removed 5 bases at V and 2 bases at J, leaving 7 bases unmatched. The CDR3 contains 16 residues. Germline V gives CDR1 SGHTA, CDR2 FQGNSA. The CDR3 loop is CASSPGTGMGNQPQHF. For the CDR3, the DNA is TGTGCCAGCAGCCCCGGGACAGGGATGGGCAATCAGCCCCAGCATTTT.

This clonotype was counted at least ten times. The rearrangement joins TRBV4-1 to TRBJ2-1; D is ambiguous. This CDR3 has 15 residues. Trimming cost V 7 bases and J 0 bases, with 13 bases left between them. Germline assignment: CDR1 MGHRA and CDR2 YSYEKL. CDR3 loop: CASTPGGFSYNEQFF. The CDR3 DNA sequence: TGCGCCAGCACCCCAGGCGGATTCTCCTACAATGAGCAGTTCTTC.

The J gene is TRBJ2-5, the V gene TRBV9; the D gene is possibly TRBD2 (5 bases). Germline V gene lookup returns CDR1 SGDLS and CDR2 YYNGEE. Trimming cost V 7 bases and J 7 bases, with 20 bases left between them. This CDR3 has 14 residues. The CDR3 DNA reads TGTGCCAGCGCTACTTCCCGGAGAGAGGGGACCCAGTACTTC. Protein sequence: CASATSRREGTQYF.

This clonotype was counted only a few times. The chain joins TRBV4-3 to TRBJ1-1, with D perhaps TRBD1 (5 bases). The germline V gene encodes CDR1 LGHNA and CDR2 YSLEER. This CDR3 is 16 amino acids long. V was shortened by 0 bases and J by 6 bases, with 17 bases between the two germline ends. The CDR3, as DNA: TGCGCCAGCAGCCAAGAATTCGGATGGGGGTTCTCTGAAGCTTTCTTT. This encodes CASSQEFGWGFSEAFF.

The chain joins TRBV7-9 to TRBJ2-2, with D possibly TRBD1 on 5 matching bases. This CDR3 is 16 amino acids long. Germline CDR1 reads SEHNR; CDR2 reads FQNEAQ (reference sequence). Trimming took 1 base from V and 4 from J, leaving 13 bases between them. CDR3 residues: CASSLGRTFGTGELFF. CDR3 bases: TGTGCCAGCAGCTTAGGTCGGACATTCGGCACCGGGGAGCTGTTTTTT.

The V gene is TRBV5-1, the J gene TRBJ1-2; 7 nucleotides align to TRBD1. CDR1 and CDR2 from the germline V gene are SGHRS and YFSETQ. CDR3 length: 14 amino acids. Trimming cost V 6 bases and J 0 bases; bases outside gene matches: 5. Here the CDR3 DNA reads TGCGCCAGCACTCCCGGGACAGCTAACTATGGCTACACCTTC. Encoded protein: CASTPGTANYGYTF.

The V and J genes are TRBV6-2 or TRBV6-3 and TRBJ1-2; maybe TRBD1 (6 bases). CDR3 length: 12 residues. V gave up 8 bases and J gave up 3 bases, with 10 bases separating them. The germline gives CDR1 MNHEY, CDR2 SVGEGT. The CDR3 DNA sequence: TGTGCCAGCTCGGAGGGGGACTATGGCTACACCTTC. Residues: CASSEGDYGYTF.

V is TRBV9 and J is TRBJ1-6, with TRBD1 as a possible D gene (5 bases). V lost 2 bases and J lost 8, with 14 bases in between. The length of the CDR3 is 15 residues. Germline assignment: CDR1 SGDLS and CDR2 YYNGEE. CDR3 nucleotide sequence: TGTGCCAGCAGCGTTTCCAGGGTAGGCGATTCACCCCTCCACTTT. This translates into CASSVSRVGDSPLHF.

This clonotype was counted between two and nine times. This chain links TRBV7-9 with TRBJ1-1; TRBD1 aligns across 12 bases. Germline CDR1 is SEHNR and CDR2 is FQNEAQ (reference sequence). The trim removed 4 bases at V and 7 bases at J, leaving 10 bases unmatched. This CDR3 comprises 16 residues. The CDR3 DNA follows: TGTGCCAGCAGCTCCCCCGGGACAGGGGGCACGGATGAAGCTTTCTTT. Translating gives CASSSPGTGGTDEAFF.

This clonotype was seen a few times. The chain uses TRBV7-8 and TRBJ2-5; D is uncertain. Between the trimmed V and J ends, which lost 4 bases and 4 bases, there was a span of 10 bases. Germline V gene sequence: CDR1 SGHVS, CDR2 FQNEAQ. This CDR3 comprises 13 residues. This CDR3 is CASSSLNRETQYF. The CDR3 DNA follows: TGTGCCAGCAGCTCCCTAAATAGAGAGACCCAGTACTTC.

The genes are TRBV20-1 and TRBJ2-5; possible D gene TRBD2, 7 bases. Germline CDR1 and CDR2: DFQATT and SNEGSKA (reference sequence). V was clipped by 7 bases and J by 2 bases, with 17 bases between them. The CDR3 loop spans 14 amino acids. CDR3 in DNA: TGCAGTGAGAGAAGGGGGGGCAGACAAGAGACCCAGTACTTC. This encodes CSERRGGRQETQYF.

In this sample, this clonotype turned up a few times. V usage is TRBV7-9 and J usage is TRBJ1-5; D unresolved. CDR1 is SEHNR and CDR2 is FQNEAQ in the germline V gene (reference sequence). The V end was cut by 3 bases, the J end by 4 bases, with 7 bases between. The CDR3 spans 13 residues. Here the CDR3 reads CASSFTENQPQHF. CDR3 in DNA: TGTGCCAGCAGCTTTACAGAGAATCAGCCCCAGCATTTT.

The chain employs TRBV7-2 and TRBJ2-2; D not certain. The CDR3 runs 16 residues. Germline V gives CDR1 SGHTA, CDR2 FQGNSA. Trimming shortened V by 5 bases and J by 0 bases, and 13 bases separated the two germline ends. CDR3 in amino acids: CASSRRHAANTGELFF. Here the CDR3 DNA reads TGTGCCAGCAGCCGACGGCACGCCGCGAACACCGGGGAGCTGTTTTTT.

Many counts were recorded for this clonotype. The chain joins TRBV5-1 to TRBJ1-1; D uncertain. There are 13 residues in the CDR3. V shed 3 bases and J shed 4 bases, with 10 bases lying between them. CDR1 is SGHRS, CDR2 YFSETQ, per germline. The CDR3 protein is CASSYLDGTEAFF. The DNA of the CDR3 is TGCGCCAGCAGCTACCTTGACGGCACTGAAGCTTTCTTT.

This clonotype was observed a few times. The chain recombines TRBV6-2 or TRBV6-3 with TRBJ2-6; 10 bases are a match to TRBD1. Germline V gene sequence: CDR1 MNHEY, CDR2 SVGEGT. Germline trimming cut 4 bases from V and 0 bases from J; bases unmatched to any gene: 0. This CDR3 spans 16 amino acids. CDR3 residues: CASSWTGGSGANVLTF. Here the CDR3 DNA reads TGTGCCAGCAGTTGGACAGGGGGCTCTGGGGCCAACGTCCTGACTTTC.